A selection of T cell receptor beta chains follows, all from one sample in a study of cytomegalovirus exposure and HLA in healthy donors. Generated by immunoSEQ multiplex PCR, the TCRdb table keeps only in-frame clones and is missing some. The sample yields approximately 100,000 clones, about 70% seen once. The sequencing sample was made of PBMCs. The receptors here all came from a man aged 50 to 59 in good health and CMV-seropositive. CDR3s include the opening cysteine and the closing phenylalanine or tryptophan. Each record gives: V gene, J gene, CDR3 protein.

v_call: TRBV21-1
j_call: TRBJ2-1
cdr3_aa: CASSRRSGRAHEQFF

v_call: TRBV13
j_call: TRBJ2-7
cdr3_aa: CASSLQASYEQYF

v_call: TRBV7-6
j_call: TRBJ1-2
cdr3_aa: CASSANRGSYTF

v_call: TRBV6-5
j_call: TRBJ2-7
cdr3_aa: CASSTRTRPGEQYF

v_call: TRBV9
j_call: TRBJ1-2
cdr3_aa: CASSVADTNYGYTF

v_call: TRBV5-1
j_call: TRBJ1-1
cdr3_aa: CASSSRPGGTEAFF

v_call: TRBV5-1
j_call: TRBJ2-5
cdr3_aa: CASSLASGSRGETQYF

v_call: TRBV6-1
j_call: TRBJ2-3
cdr3_aa: CASSEYTGGEDTQYF

v_call: TRBV4-1
j_call: TRBJ1-1
cdr3_aa: CASSQEPGANTEAFF

v_call: TRBV4-1
j_call: TRBJ2-7
cdr3_aa: CASSPLVGAPNYEQYF

v_call: TRBV2
j_call: TRBJ1-5
cdr3_aa: CASTRQGAGRGQPQHF

v_call: TRBV5-1
j_call: TRBJ2-7
cdr3_aa: CASSLGGTSGGNSYEQYF

v_call: TRBV10-3
j_call: TRBJ1-4
cdr3_aa: CAISDPAEEKLFF

v_call: TRBV4-2
j_call: TRBJ1-3
cdr3_aa: CASSQEGQGASGNTIYF

v_call: TRBV5-4
j_call: TRBJ2-2
cdr3_aa: CASSPSGGFTGELFF

v_call: TRBV5-1
j_call: TRBJ2-1
cdr3_aa: CASSFTGTGYNEQFF

v_call: TRBV10-3
j_call: TRBJ2-2
cdr3_aa: CAISPSRGGELFF

v_call: TRBV6-1
j_call: TRBJ1-1
cdr3_aa: CAVLETGYEAFF

v_call: TRBV28
j_call: TRBJ1-5
cdr3_aa: CASCKGTGHNQPQHF

v_call: TRBV2
j_call: TRBJ1-2
cdr3_aa: CASTMNRANYGYTF

v_call: TRBV9
j_call: TRBJ2-3
cdr3_aa: CASSARTSAGGLADTQYF

v_call: TRBV5-1
j_call: TRBJ2-4
cdr3_aa: CASSPRTGEVIQYF

v_call: TRBV6-5
j_call: TRBJ1-1
cdr3_aa: CASRGWNTEAFF

v_call: TRBV10-3
j_call: TRBJ2-5
cdr3_aa: CAISETLAGEETQYF

v_call: TRBV5-1
j_call: TRBJ2-5
cdr3_aa: CASSPGGMETQYF

v_call: TRBV6-1
j_call: TRBJ1-1
cdr3_aa: CASRPFGTGELEAFF

v_call: TRBV6-5
j_call: TRBJ2-7
cdr3_aa: CAAARDRGYEQYF

v_call: TRBV2
j_call: TRBJ2-5
cdr3_aa: CANSRGEGETQYF

v_call: TRBV27
j_call: TRBJ1-4
cdr3_aa: CASSQWTATNEKLFF

v_call: TRBV12-5
j_call: TRBJ1-4
cdr3_aa: CASALWVGQGNEKLFF

v_call: TRBV5-6
j_call: TRBJ1-1
cdr3_aa: CASSLSSGREPRNTEAFF

v_call: TRBV13
j_call: TRBJ2-7
cdr3_aa: CASSGGGMLGDYEQYF

v_call: TRBV6-4
j_call: TRBJ1-4
cdr3_aa: CASSEDRDGKLFF

v_call: TRBV5-8
j_call: -
cdr3_aa: CASSRGYEQYF

v_call: TRBV21-1
j_call: TRBJ2-6
cdr3_aa: CASSNDRAGANVLTF

v_call: TRBV5-1
j_call: TRBJ2-3
cdr3_aa: CASSLSSGGPTDTQYF

v_call: TRBV27
j_call: TRBJ1-4
cdr3_aa: CASSPGPGEEKLFF

v_call: TRBV21-1
j_call: TRBJ1-1
cdr3_aa: CASSKQAPTEAFF

v_call: TRBV6-5
j_call: TRBJ1-1
cdr3_aa: CASRLQGNTEAFF

v_call: TRBV18
j_call: TRBJ1-1
cdr3_aa: CASSPGTGATEAFF

v_call: TRBV19
j_call: TRBJ2-3
cdr3_aa: CASSLGGRDIDTQYF

v_call: TRBV28
j_call: TRBJ1-1
cdr3_aa: CASSLCIYRGGVNTEAFF

v_call: TRBV27
j_call: TRBJ2-7
cdr3_aa: CASRPAGGVYEQYF

v_call: TRBV19
j_call: TRBJ1-1
cdr3_aa: CASSMGQRAGSTFF

v_call: TRBV6-1
j_call: TRBJ2-3
cdr3_aa: CASSRPDRDTQYF

v_call: TRBV7-8
j_call: TRBJ2-2
cdr3_aa: CASSLRLGRNTGELFF

v_call: TRBV9
j_call: TRBJ2-5
cdr3_aa: CASTSTSGGAWETQYF

v_call: TRBV19
j_call: TRBJ2-5
cdr3_aa: CASSRQGASETQYF

v_call: TRBV5-5
j_call: TRBJ2-7
cdr3_aa: CASSSGGFSYEQYF

v_call: TRBV5-1
j_call: TRBJ1-2
cdr3_aa: CASSPRDFAGYTF

v_call: TRBV7-8
j_call: TRBJ1-3
cdr3_aa: CASSLASGTGNTIYF

v_call: TRBV6-5
j_call: TRBJ1-2
cdr3_aa: CASSYNEANYGYTF

v_call: TRBV25-1
j_call: TRBJ2-1
cdr3_aa: CASSDGSYNEQFF

v_call: TRBV5-6
j_call: TRBJ1-5
cdr3_aa: CASGSTGGGGQPQHF

v_call: TRBV19
j_call: TRBJ2-5
cdr3_aa: CASSNRGGGAQYF

v_call: TRBV5-1
j_call: TRBJ1-4
cdr3_aa: CASSTQGLGEKLFF

v_call: TRBV9
j_call: TRBJ1-1
cdr3_aa: CASSVWGETEAFF